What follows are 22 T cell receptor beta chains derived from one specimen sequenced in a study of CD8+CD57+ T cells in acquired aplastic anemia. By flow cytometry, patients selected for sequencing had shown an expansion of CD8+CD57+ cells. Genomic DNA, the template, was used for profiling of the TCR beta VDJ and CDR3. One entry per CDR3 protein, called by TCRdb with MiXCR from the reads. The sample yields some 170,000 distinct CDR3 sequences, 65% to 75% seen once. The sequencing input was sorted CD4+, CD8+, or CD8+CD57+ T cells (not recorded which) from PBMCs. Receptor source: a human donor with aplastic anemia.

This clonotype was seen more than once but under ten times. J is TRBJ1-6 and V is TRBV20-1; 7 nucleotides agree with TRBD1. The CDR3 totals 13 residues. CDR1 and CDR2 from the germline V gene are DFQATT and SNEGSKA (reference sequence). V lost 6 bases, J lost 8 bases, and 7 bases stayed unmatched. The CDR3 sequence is CSAKQGKDSPLHF. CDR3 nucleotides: TGCAGTGCCAAACAGGGGAAGGATTCACCCCTCCACTTT.

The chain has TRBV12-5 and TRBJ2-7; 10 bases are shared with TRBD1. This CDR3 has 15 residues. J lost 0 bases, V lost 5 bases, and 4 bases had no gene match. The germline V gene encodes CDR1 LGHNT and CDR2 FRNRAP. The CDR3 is CASGLGTGVSYEQYF. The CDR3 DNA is TGTGCTAGTGGTCTAGGGACAGGGGTCTCCTACGAGCAGTACTTC.

DNA for the CDR3: TGCGCCAGCAGTGAAAAACACATGAGCTCTGGAAACACCATATATTTT. Translating gives CASSEKHMSSGNTIYF. The V and J genes are TRBV10-1 and TRBJ1-3; D not resolved. The germline V gene has CDR1 WNHNN and CDR2 SYGVQD (reference sequence). Deletions cut 3 bases from V and 0 bases from J, with 12 bases between. The CDR3 covers 16 residues.

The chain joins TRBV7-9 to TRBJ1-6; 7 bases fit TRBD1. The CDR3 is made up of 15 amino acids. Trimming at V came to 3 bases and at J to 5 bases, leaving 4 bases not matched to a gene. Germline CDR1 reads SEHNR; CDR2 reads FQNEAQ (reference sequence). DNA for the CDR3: TGTGCCAGCAGCTTCCCAGGGGGGGATAATTCACCCCTCCACTTT. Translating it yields CASSFPGGDNSPLHF.

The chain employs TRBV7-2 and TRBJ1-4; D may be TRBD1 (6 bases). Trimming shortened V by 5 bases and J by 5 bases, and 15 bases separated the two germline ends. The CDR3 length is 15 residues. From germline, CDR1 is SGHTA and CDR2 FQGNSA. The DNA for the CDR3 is TGTGCCAGCAGCCCATCAGGGGTTTTCAATGAAAAACTGTTTTTT. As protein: CASSPSGVFNEKLFF.

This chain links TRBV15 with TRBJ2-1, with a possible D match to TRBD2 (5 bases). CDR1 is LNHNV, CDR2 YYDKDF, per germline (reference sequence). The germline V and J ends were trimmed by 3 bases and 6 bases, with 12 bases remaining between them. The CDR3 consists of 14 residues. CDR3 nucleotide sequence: TGTGCCACCAGCAGTGATTCGGGAACCAATGAGCAGTTCTTC. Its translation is CATSSDSGTNEQFF. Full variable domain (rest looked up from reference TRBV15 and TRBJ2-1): DAMVIQNPRYQVTQFGKPVTLSCSQTLNHNVMYWYQQKSSQAPKLLFHYYDKDFNNEADTPDNFQSRRPNTSFCFLDIRSPGLGDTAMYLCATSSDSGTNEQFFGPGTRLTVL.

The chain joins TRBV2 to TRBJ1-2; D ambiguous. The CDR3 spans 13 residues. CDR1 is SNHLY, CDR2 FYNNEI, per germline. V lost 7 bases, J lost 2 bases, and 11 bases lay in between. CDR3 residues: CASNLQKNYGYTF. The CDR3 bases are TGTGCCAGCAACTTACAGAAGAACTATGGCTACACCTTC.

CDR3: CASSEGGAGGRETQYF. In nucleotides, the CDR3 is TGTGCCAGCAGCGAGGGGGGAGCGGGGGGGCGGGAGACCCAGTACTTC. The J gene is TRBJ2-5, the V gene TRBV7-7; 10 bases agree with TRBD2. This CDR3 is built from 16 residues. V trimming: 5 bases; J trimming: 5 bases; junction bases outside the gene matches: 11. Germline loops: CDR1 SSHAT, CDR2 FNYEAQ (reference sequence).

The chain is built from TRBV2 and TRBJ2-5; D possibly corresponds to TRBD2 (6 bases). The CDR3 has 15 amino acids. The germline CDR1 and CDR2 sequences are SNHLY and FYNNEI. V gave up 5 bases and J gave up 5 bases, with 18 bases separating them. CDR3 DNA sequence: TGTGCCAGCAGTAGACCGGGACTTTTAGGGGAGACCCAGTACTTC. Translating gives CASSRPGLLGETQYF. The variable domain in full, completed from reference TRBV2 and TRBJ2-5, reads EPEVTQTPSHQVTQMGQEVILRCVPISNHLYFYWYRQILGQKVEFLVSFYNNEISEKSEIFDDQFSVERPDGSNFTLKIRSTKLEDSAMYFCASSRPGLLGETQYFGPGTRLLVL.

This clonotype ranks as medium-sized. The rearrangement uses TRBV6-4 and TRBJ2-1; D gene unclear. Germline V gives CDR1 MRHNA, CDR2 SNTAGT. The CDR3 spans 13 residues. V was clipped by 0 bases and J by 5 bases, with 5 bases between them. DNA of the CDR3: TGTGCCAGCAGTGACTCCGACAACAATGAGCAGTTCTTC. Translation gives CASSDSDNNEQFF.

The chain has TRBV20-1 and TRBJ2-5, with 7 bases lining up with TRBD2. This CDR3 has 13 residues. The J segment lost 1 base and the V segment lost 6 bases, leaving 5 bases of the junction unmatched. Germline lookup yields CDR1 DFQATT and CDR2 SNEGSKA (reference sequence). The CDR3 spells CSAKLAPQETQYF. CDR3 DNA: TGCAGTGCCAAACTAGCGCCCCAAGAGACCCAGTACTTC.

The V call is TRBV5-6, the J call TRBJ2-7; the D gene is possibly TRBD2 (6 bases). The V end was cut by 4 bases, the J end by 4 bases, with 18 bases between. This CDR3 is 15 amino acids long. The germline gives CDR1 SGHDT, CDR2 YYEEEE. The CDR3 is CASSGTGVLLYEQYF. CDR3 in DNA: TGTGCCAGCAGCGGAACGGGAGTCTTGTTATACGAGCAGTACTTC.

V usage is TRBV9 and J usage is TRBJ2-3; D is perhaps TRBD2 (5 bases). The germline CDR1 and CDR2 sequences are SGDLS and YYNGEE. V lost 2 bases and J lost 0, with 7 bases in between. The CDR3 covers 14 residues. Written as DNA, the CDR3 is TGTGCCAGCAGCGTCGGGGATAGCACAGATACGCAGTATTTT. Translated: CASSVGDSTDTQYF. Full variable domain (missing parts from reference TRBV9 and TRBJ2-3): DSGVTQTPKHLITATGQRVTLRCSPRSGDLSVYWYQQSLDQGLQFLIQYYNGEERAKGNILERFSAQQFPDLHSELNLSSLELGDSALYFCASSVGDSTDTQYFGPGTRLTVL.

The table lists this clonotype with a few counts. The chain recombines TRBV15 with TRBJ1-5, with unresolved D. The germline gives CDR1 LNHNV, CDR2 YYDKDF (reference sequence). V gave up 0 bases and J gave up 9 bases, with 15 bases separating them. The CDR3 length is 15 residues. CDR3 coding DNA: TGTGCCACCAGCAGAGATCTGATGGTCCCGGGGCCCCAGCATTTT. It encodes CATSRDLMVPGPQHF.

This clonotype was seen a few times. CDR3 amino acids: CASSLEQGAWDTQYF. The CDR3 bases are TGCGCCAGCAGCTTGGAACAGGGGGCATGGGATACGCAGTATTTT. The chain carries TRBV5-1 and TRBJ2-3, with TRBD1 matching over 9 bases. V lost 0 bases and J lost 6; bases outside the gene matches: 5. Looked up from germline, CDR1 is SGHRS and CDR2 is YFSETQ. The CDR3 is 15 amino acids. The complete variable domain, with remaining parts taken from reference TRBV5-1 and TRBJ2-3, reads KAGVTQTPRYLIKTRGQQVTLSCSPISGHRSVSWYQQTPGQGLQFLFEYFSETQRNKGNFPGRFSGRQFSNSRSEMNVSTLELGDSALYLCASSLEQGAWDTQYFGPGTRLTVL.

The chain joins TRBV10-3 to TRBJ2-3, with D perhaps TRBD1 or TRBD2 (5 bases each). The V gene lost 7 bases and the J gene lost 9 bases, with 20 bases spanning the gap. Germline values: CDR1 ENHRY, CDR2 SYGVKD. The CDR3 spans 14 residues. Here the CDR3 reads CAITLDGGSATQYF. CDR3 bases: TGTGCCATCACCCTCGATGGGGGATCAGCGACGCAGTATTTT.

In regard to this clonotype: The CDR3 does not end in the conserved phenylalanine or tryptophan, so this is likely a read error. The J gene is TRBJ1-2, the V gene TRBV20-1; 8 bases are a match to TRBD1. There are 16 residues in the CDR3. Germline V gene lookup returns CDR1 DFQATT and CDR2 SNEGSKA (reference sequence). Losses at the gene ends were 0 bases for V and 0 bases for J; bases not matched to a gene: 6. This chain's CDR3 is CSARDRGQAANYGYTC. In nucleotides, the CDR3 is TGCAGTGCTAGAGATCGGGGACAGGCAGCTAACTATGGCTACACCTGC.

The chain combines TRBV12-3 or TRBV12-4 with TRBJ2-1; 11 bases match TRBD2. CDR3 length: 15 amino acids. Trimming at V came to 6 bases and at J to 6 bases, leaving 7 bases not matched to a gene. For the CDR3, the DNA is TGTGCCAGCAGCTTATTAGCGGGAGGGGGCAATGAGCAGTTCTTC. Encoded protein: CASSLLAGGGNEQFF.

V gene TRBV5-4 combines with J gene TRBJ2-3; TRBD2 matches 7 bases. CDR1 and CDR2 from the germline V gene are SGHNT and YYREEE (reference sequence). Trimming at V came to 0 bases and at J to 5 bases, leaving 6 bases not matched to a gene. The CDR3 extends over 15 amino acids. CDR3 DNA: TGTGCCAGCAGCTTGGAGGGAGGGCCCGTAGATACGCAGTATTTT. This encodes CASSLEGGPVDTQYF.

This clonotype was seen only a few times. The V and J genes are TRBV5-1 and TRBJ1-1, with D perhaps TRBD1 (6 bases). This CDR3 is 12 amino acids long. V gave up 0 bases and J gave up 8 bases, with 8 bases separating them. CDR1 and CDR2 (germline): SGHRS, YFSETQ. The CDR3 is CASSLGGQEAFF. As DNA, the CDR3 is TGCGCCAGCAGCTTGGGAGGACAGGAAGCTTTCTTT. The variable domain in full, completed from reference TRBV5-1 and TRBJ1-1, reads KAGVTQTPRYLIKTRGQQVTLSCSPISGHRSVSWYQQTPGQGLQFLFEYFSETQRNKGNFPGRFSGRQFSNSRSEMNVSTLELGDSALYLCASSLGGQEAFFGQGTRLTVV.

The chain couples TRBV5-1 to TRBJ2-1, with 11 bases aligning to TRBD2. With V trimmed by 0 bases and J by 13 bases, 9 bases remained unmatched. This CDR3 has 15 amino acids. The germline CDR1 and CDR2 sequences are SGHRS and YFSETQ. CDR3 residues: CASSLVLAGDTDQFF. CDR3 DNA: TGCGCCAGCAGCTTGGTACTAGCGGGAGACACTGATCAGTTCTTC.

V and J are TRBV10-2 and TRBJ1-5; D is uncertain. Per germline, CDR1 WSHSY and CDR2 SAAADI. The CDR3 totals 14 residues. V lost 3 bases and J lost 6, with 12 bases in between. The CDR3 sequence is CASSDPRYGQPQHF. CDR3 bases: TGCGCCAGCAGTGATCCCAGGTACGGTCAGCCCCAGCATTTT.